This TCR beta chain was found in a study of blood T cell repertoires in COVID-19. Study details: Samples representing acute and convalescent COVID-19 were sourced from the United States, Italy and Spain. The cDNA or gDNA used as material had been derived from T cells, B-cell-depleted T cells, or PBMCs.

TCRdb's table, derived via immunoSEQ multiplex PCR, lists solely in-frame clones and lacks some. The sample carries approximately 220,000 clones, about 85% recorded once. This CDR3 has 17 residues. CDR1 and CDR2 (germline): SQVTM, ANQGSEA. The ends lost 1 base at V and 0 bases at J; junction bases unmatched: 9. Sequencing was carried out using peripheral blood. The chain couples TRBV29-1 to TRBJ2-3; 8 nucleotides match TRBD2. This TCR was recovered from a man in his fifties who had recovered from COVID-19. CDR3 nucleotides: TGCAGCGTTGAAGGTCCAGGCGGGAGGTTAAGCACAGATACGCAGTATTTT. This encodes CSVEGPGGRLSTDTQYF.